Listed below are T cell receptor beta chains from one sample, sequenced in a study of PD-L1 blockade in urothelial cancer. TCRdb keeps only in-frame clones here, not all; method: immunoSEQ multiplex PCR. The table shows about 93,000 clones, with around 90% occurring only once. This specimen consisted of PBMCs, obtained around atezolizumab (anti-PD-L1) treatment. These receptors were collected from a man between 60 and 70 years old with urothelial cancer. CDR3s include the opening cysteine and the closing phenylalanine or tryptophan. The D gene is left open where the match is weak. The size of a clone is reported for some rows only, either as once, few or many, or as a class for expanded clones.

d_call	v_call	clone_size	j_call	cdr3_nt	cdr3_aa
TRBD1	TRBV30	-	TRBJ1-3	TGTGCCTGGAGGGCCAGGGACAGGGGGTCTGGAAACACCATATATTTT	CAWRARDRGSGNTIYF
-	TRBV7-9	once	TRBJ2-1	TGTGCCAGCAGCTTAGGGCAGAACAATGAGCAGTTCTTC	CASSLGQNNEQFF
TRBD2	TRBV30	-	TRBJ2-5	TGTGCCTGGAGTGTACAGCGGGGGGGCGGAGAGACCCAGTACTTC	CAWSVQRGGGETQYF
-	TRBV11-1	-	TRBJ2-3	TGTGCCAGCAGCTTTGGCGGGTCAGATACGCAGTATTTT	CASSFGGSDTQYF
TRBD1	TRBV7-2	-	TRBJ2-7	TGTGCCAGCAGTTATTCGGGGACAGGGGTCTCCTACGAGCAGTACTTC	CASSYSGTGVSYEQYF
TRBD2	TRBV5-1	-	TRBJ2-1	TGCGCCAGCAGCGAGCGGGGGGGCGAAAATGAGCAGTTCTTC	CASSERGGENEQFF
-	TRBV7-2	once	TRBJ2-7	TGTGCCAGCAGCTCCCAGGTTGGCTACGAGCAGTACTTC	CASSSQVGYEQYF
-	TRBV28	-	TRBJ1-1	TGTGCCAGCAGTACGGGAGGATCCCGGATCACTGAAGCTTTCTTT	CASSTGGSRITEAFF
TRBD1	TRBV5-6	-	TRBJ2-5	TGTGCCAGCAGCCTGGGGACAGCCCGAGAGACCCAGTACTTC	CASSLGTARETQYF
-	TRBV9	once	TRBJ1-4	TGTGCCAGCAGCGTTTCGGAACGGGGGGAAAAACTGTTTTTT	CASSVSERGEKLFF
TRBD1	TRBV2	-	TRBJ1-5	TGTGCCAGCAAATCTAGGGACAGAGCTAATCAGCCCCAGCATTTT	CASKSRDRANQPQHF
TRBD1	TRBV28	-	TRBJ2-7	TGTGCCAGCAGTTTGGGACAGGGGGGAGAGCAGTACTTC	CASSLGQGGEQYF
TRBD2	TRBV9	-	TRBJ2-3	TGTGCCAGCAGCGTAGCCCCGGGACTAGCGGGGGGCACAGATACGCAGTATTTT	CASSVAPGLAGGTDTQYF
TRBD1	TRBV5-1	-	TRBJ1-4	TGCGCCAGCAGCTTAGGGGACAGGGGATCTAATGAAAAACTGTTTTTT	CASSLGDRGSNEKLFF
TRBD2	TRBV5-4	-	TRBJ2-6	TGTGCCAGCAGCCCACGGGGGGACGGCGGGGCCAACGTCCTGACTTTC	CASSPRGDGGANVLTF
TRBD1	TRBV6-5	-	TRBJ2-7	TGTGCCAGCAGGCAAGGACAGGGCTACGAGCAGTACTTC	CASRQGQGYEQYF
-	TRBV7-2	-	TRBJ1-2	TGTGCCAGCAACGAACAGGGCCACTATGGCTACACCTTC	CASNEQGHYGYTF
TRBD1	TRBV18	-	TRBJ1-4	TGTGCCAGCTCCCGTAGGGACAGGGTCAATGAAAAACTGTTTTTT	CASSRRDRVNEKLFF
TRBD2	TRBV13	-	TRBJ2-5	TGTGCCAGCAGCAAAGGGACTAGCGGAACAAAAGAGACCCAGTACTTC	CASSKGTSGTKETQYF
-	TRBV28	-	TRBJ1-2	TGTGCCAGCAGTGGGGCGCGATGGGGCTACACCTTC	CASSGARWGYTF
TRBD1	TRBV18	-	TRBJ2-2	TGTGCCAGCTCACTGGGACAGGGCACCGGGGAGCTGTTTTTT	CASSLGQGTGELFF
TRBD2	TRBV7-2	-	TRBJ2-1	TGTGCCAGCAGCTTAGTGGCGGGGGGTCGGGATGAGCAGTTCTTC	CASSLVAGGRDEQFF
TRBD1	TRBV7-8	-	TRBJ1-6	TGTGCCAGCAGCTTAAGACAGGGGAATTCACCCCTCCACTTT	CASSLRQGNSPLHF
-	TRBV7-9	-	TRBJ2-3	TGTGCCAGCAGCCCAACTAGGCTGGTCGCAGATACGCAGTATTTT	CASSPTRLVADTQYF
TRBD2	TRBV4-1	-	TRBJ2-7	TGCGCCAGCAGCCAAGAAACTAGCGGGAGCACGAGGTCCTCCGAGCAGTACTTC	CASSQETSGSTRSSEQYF
-	TRBV6-5	-	TRBJ2-1	TGTGCCAGCACCTCTATAGCGGACGAGCAGTTCTTC	CASTSIADEQFF
TRBD2	TRBV15	once	TRBJ2-2	TGTGCCACCAGCAGAGGCTCTAGCGGGCTTGGCGCCGGGGAGCTGTTTTTT	CATSRGSSGLGAGELFF
TRBD2	TRBV5-1	-	TRBJ2-5	TGCGCCAGCAGCCCCACCGCTGCGGGAGTAGGGGAGACCCAGTACTTC	CASSPTAAGVGETQYF
-	TRBV28	-	TRBJ1-1	TGTGCCAGCAGCCTGCTAAAAACTGAAGCTTTCTTT	CASSLLKTEAFF
TRBD2	TRBV7-8	-	TRBJ2-5	TGTGCCAGCAGCACCGGGACTAGCGTCGGGACCCAGTACTTC	CASSTGTSVGTQYF
-	TRBV28	-	TRBJ2-5	TGTGCCAGCAGTTTATGGGGAGGGGGGGAGGAGACCCAGTACTTC	CASSLWGGGEETQYF
TRBD1	TRBV7-2	-	TRBJ2-7	TGTGCCAGCAGCTCGGGACAGGGGGGCTACGAGCAGTACTTC	CASSSGQGGYEQYF
-	TRBV6-1	-	TRBJ2-7	TGTGCCAGCAGTGGCCGAGACAGCACCTACGAGCAGTACTTC	CASSGRDSTYEQYF
-	TRBV4-3	-	TRBJ1-6	TGCGCCAGCAGCCAAGAACCAGGGCAGGGCTTACTCACCCTCCACTTT	CASSQEPGQGLLTLHF
TRBD2	TRBV28	-	TRBJ2-4	TGTGCCAGCAGTTATCCTAGGACTAGCGGGCCAAGGGCCAAAAACATTCAGTACTTC	CASSYPRTSGPRAKNIQYF
TRBD1	TRBV27	-	TRBJ2-2	TGTGCCAGCAGGCCTACAGGGGGCAGTAGTAACGGGGAGCTGTTTTTT	CASRPTGGSSNGELFF
TRBD1	TRBV7-2	-	TRBJ2-7	TGTGCCAGCAGCTTATCGGGACAGGTGTCCTACGAGCAGTACTTC	CASSLSGQVSYEQYF
-	TRBV27	-	TRBJ1-5	TGTGCCAGCAAATCTTATCTCAGGGACAATCAGCCCCAGCATTTT	CASKSYLRDNQPQHF
TRBD1	TRBV6-5	-	TRBJ2-7	TGTGCCAGCAGTTATTCTACAGGGGGCGAGCAGTACTTC	CASSYSTGGEQYF
-	TRBV19	-	TRBJ2-2	TGTGCCAGTAGTGGCACAGCGGGGAACACCGGGGAGCTGTTTTTT	CASSGTAGNTGELFF
TRBD1	TRBV5-1	-	TRBJ2-7	TGCGCCAGCAGACTGGACAGGGAGCAGTACTTC	CASRLDREQYF
-	TRBV19	-	TRBJ1-2	TGTGCCAGTAGCCACCCGTACCGGGTCACGCTTTCCTATGGCTACACCTTC	CASSHPYRVTLSYGYTF
-	TRBV7-6	-	TRBJ1-1	TGTGCCAGCAGCTTACGCGGAATAATGAACACTGAAGCTTTCTTT	CASSLRGIMNTEAFF
-	TRBV11-3	-	TRBJ2-1	TGTGCCAGCAGCCGTAACAATGAGCAGTTCTTC	CASSRNNEQFF
-	TRBV7-9	-	TRBJ2-5	TGTGCCAGCAGCCTTAGCGGCCAAGAGACCCAGTACTTC	CASSLSGQETQYF
TRBD1	TRBV4-2	-	TRBJ2-7	TGTGCCAGCAGCCAAGGGCAGGGGGCCTACGAGCAGTACTTC	CASSQGQGAYEQYF
-	TRBV25-1	-	TRBJ1-1	TGTGCCAGCAGTGAATATAGGGAAGGGGCCCGGGCTTTCTTT	CASSEYREGARAFF
TRBD2	TRBV7-9	once	TRBJ2-2	TGTGCCGGCGGGCCTAGCGGGGTTGGCACCGGGGAGCTGTTTTTT	CAGGPSGVGTGELFF
TRBD2	TRBV9	-	TRBJ2-3	TGTGCCAGCAGCGTAGGGACTAGCGGGACCACAGATACGCAGTATTTT	CASSVGTSGTTDTQYF